The clone carrying this TCR beta chain occurred a few times. Its specificity is unknown. This sample is part of a study of identical twins. Study-wide points: A lower insertion count was a feature of abundant cord blood beta clonotypes, with no such feature in memory repertoires.

Germline values: CDR1 ENHRY, CDR2 SYGVKD. This CDR3 region has 17 residues. V was pared by 0 bases and J by 0 bases, with 12 bases between. A universal primer site arose from template switching, and cDNA bore unique molecular identifiers. Via MiXCR, TCRdb re-called the 5' RACE reads, giving one row per CDR3 protein. The repertoire holds 1.5 million or so distinct CDR3 sequences, 32% seen once, with 0.25% to 0.3% in the top ten. This sequence originates from a newborn girl in good health. The source material was cord blood. V usage is TRBV10-3 and J usage is TRBJ2-4; no firm D call. The CDR3 DNA reads as TGTGCCATCAGTGAGTCGATTGGGTCGGGAGCCAAAAACATTCAGTACTTC. This codes for CAISESIGSGAKNIQYF.